This T cell receptor beta chain was identified in a study of blood T cell repertoires in COVID-19. CDR1 and CDR2 from the germline V gene are SGHNT and YYREEE (reference sequence). Between the trimmed V and J ends, which lost 4 bases and 2 bases, there was a span of 11 bases. There are 14 residues in the CDR3. Data came from immunoSEQ multiplex PCR; TCRdb stores just in-frame clones and leaves some out. The data show fewer than 85,000 clones, roughly 70% seen once. This clonotype originated in a human donor with acute or convalescent COVID-19. The donor label of this sample is uncertain. The specimen sequenced was peripheral blood. The V gene is TRBV5-4, the J gene TRBJ2-3; D perhaps matches TRBD2 (5 bases). The chain's CDR3 is CASSPTRNTDTQYF. The CDR3 DNA follows: TGTGCCAGCAGCCCCACTAGAAACACAGATACGCAGTATTTT.